This T cell receptor beta chain was recorded in a study of cytomegalovirus exposure and HLA in healthy donors. Study-wide findings and caveats: Generally TCR sequences proved uncommon, though certain public TCRs appeared in numerous donors. Among TCR beta chains, those listed as cytomegalovirus-associated numbered over 150.

This PCR relied on a set of 60 Vbeta primers and 13 Jbeta primers. Clones were sequenced by immunoSEQ multiplex PCR, and TCRdb holds only the in-frame ones, with some missing. This sample has roughly 110,000 clones; about 70% occur once, and the top ten carry 6.1%. There are 13 residues in the CDR3. Trimming took 7 bases from V and 5 from J, leaving 17 bases between them. Germline lookup yields CDR1 GTSNPN and CDR2 SVGIG (reference sequence). As concerns this clone: No antigen is known for it.

This clonotype was obtained from a woman in her forties or fifties in good health and CMV-seropositive. V and J are TRBV30 and TRBJ1-1; D might be TRBD1 (5 bases). Sequenced input: PBMCs. The DNA for the CDR3 is TGTGCCTCCCACCGCGGGGGAGGGACTGAAGCTTTCTTT. Translating gives CASHRGGGTEAFF. Complete variable domain (other parts from reference TRBV30 and TRBJ1-1): SQTIHQWPATLVQPVGSPLSLECTVEGTSNPNLYWYRQAAGRGLQLLFYSVGIGQISSEVPQNLSASRPQDRQFILSSKKLLLSDSGFYLCASHRGGGTEAFFGQGTRLTVV.